Listed below are T cell receptor beta chains from one sample, sequenced in a study of vaccination effects on CD4 cells after COVID-19. TCRdb's copy holds only in-frame clones and misses some; the assay was immunoSEQ multiplex PCR. In the table there are 45,000 to 60,000 clones, 70% to 80% of which are singletons. The antigens of these receptors remain unknown. The sequences come from CD4+ T cells from PBMCs cultured without peptide, collected before COVID-19 vaccination. Receptors were obtained from a human donor who had a prior SARS-CoV-2 infection. The CDR3 runs from the conserved cysteine through the conserved F or W. A D gene is named only where the DNA matches it firmly. Clone size is shown for a subset of rows, as once, few, many or a class of expanded clone.

d_gene	v_gene	abundance	j_gene	len	CDR3nt	CDR3aa
.	TRBV4-3	.	TRBJ2-1	16	TGCGCCAGCAGCCAAGTGGTCTGGGGTTCCTACAATGAGCAGTTCTTC	CASSQVVWGSYNEQFF
TRBD1	TRBV5-1	.	TRBJ1-2	17	TGCGCCAGCAGCTTGGGACAGGGGGCGACCTCTAACTATGGCTACACCTTC	CASSLGQGATSNYGYTF
.	TRBV4-3	few	TRBJ2-2	18	TGCGCCAGCAGCCGAGGAAGGTCTGGGTGGGAGCGAACCGGGGAGCTGTTTTTT	CASSRGRSGWERTGELFF
.	TRBV5-4	.	TRBJ2-4	15	TGTGCCAGCAGGCAGGACAGGGAGGGAGGGCACATTCAGTACTTC	CASRQDREGGHIQYF
TRBD1	TRBV14	.	TRBJ2-7	13	TGTGCCAGCAGCCAAGACTGGACAGGAGGCCAGTACTTC	CASSQDWTGGQYF
TRBD2	TRBV7-3	.	TRBJ2-5	15	TGTGCCAGCAGCTCTTATAGCGGGGCTCAAGAGACCCAGTACTTC	CASSSYSGAQETQYF
.	TRBV2	.	TRBJ1-1	11	TGTGCCAGCAAGTTGGAGGTTGAAGCTTTCTTT	CASKLEVEAFF
.	TRBV5-5	.	TRBJ2-7	15	TGTGCCAGCAGCTTGGGGCCGCAGTACTCCTACGAGCAGTACTTC	CASSLGPQYSYEQYF
.	TRBV19	.	TRBJ2-7	16	TGTGCCAGTAGTATCAAGATTAGCGGAGGGTGGGGCGAGCAGTATTTC	CASSIKISGGWGEQYF
.	TRBV7-2	.	TRBJ2-1	11	TGTGCCAGCAGCTTGTATCTAGAGCAGTTCTTC	CASSLYLEQFF
.	TRBV11-2	once	TRBJ2-1	15	TGTGCCAGCAGCTTAGCTGGACCCCTTAACAATGAGCAGTTCTTC	CASSLAGPLNNEQFF
TRBD2	TRBV28	.	TRBJ2-1	17	TGTGCCAGCAGTTCGCCCTCGGACTGGGGACTACAACGGGAGCAGTTCTTC	CASSSPSDWGLQREQFF
.	TRBV28	.	TRBJ2-7	12	TGTGCCAGCAGTTTATCGGGGGTGGAGCAGTACTTC	CASSLSGVEQYF
TRBD1	TRBV12-5	.	TRBJ2-7	16	TGTGCTAGTGGTTTGCGATCGGACAGGGTCAACTACGAGCAGTACTTC	CASGLRSDRVNYEQYF
TRBD1	TRBV2	.	TRBJ2-1	13	TGTGCCAGCAACGCGGGGACAGGGTATGAGCAGTTCTTC	CASNAGTGYEQFF
.	TRBV6-2/TRBV6-3	once	TRBJ2-7	18	TGTGCCAGCAGTTCTCTTGGTGTTTTTGGGGAGATCGCCTACGAGCAGTACTTC	CASSSLGVFGEIAYEQYF
TRBD2	TRBV4-2	.	TRBJ2-1	16	TGTGCCAGCAGCCCACGGGCCCTAGCGGGAGGTCGTGAGCAGTTCTTC	CASSPRALAGGREQFF
TRBD2	TRBV7-6	.	TRBJ2-3	17	TGTGCCAGCAGCTACCTGTGGGCGGGGGTAGTTTCAGATACGCAGTATTTT	CASSYLWAGVVSDTQYF
.	TRBV27	.	TRBJ2-1	14	TGTGCCAGCAGTTCTGCGGGATTCTACAATGAGCAGTTCTTC	CASSSAGFYNEQFF
.	TRBV3-1/TRBV3-2	.	TRBJ1-1	13	TGTGCCAGCAGTCGCGGGGGGGGCAATGAAGCTTTCTTT	CASSRGGGNEAFF
.	TRBV5-1	few	TRBJ1-3	13	TGCGCCAGCAGTGTCATTACTGGAAACACCATATATTTT	CASSVITGNTIYF
.	TRBV5-1	.	TRBJ2-7	13	TGCGCCAGCAGCTTGGAATCAGACTACGAGCAGTACTTC	CASSLESDYEQYF
TRBD1	TRBV9	.	TRBJ1-6	15	TGTGCCAGCAGCCCCGCGGACAGGGCGATAGCACCCCTCCACTTT	CASSPADRAIAPLHF
.	TRBV10-2	once	TRBJ1-1	16	TGCGCCAGCAGTCTCCCCGACAGTCAGATGAACACTGAAGCTTTCTTT	CASSLPDSQMNTEAFF
TRBD1	TRBV5-4	.	TRBJ2-3	16	TGTGCCAGCAGCCCAGAAGGGGGCCATAGCACAGATACGCAGTATTTT	CASSPEGGHSTDTQYF
.	TRBV6-1	.	TRBJ1-5	13	TGTGCCAGCAGTGAATTCTGGAATCAGCCCCAGCATTTT	CASSEFWNQPQHF
TRBD1	TRBV4-2	.	TRBJ2-7	16	TGTGCCAGCAGCCATACCACCGGGACAGGGGGCTACGAGCAGTACTTC	CASSHTTGTGGYEQYF
.	TRBV5-5	.	TRBJ1-5	14	TGTGCCAGCAGCTTTATGGGAGATGATCAGCCCCAGCATTTT	CASSFMGDDQPQHF
.	TRBV14	.	TRBJ2-5	15	.	CASSQEISGPETQYF
.	TRBV7-2	.	TRBJ1-1	18	TGTGCCAGCAGCTTAGCGTTCCCAGGGCCGAGGCGAAACACTGAAGCTTTCTTT	CASSLAFPGPRRNTEAFF